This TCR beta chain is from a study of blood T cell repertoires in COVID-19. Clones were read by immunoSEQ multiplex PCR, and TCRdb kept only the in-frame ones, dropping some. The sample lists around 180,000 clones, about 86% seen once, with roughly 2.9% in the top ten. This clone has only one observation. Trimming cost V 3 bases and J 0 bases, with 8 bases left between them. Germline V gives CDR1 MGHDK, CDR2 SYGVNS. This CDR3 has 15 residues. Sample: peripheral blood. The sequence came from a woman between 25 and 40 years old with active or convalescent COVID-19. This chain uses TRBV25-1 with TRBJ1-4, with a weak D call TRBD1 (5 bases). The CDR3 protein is CASSDTGATNEKLFF. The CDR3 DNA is TGTGCCAGCAGTGATACAGGCGCAACTAATGAAAAACTGTTTTTT.